Reported below is one T cell receptor beta chain. This CDR3 is 12 amino acids long. V lost 3 bases and J 8 bases, leaving 7 bases between the germline ends. Germline V gene lookup returns CDR1 SNHLY and CDR2 FYNNEI. The data originate from a study of cytotoxic CD8 clonotypes in ibrutinib-treated CLL. Measured with immunoSEQ multiplex PCR; TCRdb has only the in-frame clones, and not every one. The repertoire holds fewer than 90,000 clones, around 83% seen once, with less than 6.5% in the top ten. The source material was PBMCs, sampled before ibrutinib treatment. This clonotype was obtained from a human donor with chronic lymphocytic leukemia. The rearrangement uses TRBV2 and TRBJ1-4; D unclear. In nucleotides, the CDR3 is TGTGCCAGCAGTGAGCGCGGGGAAAAACTGTTTTTT. It codes for CASSERGEKLFF.